One sample yielded the 19 T cell receptor beta chains listed below, sequenced in a study of early T cells in non-severe SARS-CoV-2 infection. In TCRdb, the 5' RACE reads were re-called with MiXCR into one record per CDR3 protein. The data hold tens of thousands of distinct CDR3 sequences, with about 12% observed a single time. The sample was whole blood. The receptors stem from an adult who was a healthcare worker with PCR-confirmed SARS-CoV-2 infection or an uninfected control (not recorded which).

This clonotype was seen at least ten times. The genes are TRBV4-2 and TRBJ2-7; TRBD2 matches at 7 bases. The germline V gene has CDR1 LGHNA and CDR2 YNFKEQ. Losses at the gene ends were 4 bases for V and 4 bases for J; bases not matched to a gene: 4. The CDR3 consists of 13 residues. CDR3 residues: CASSRPGGYEQYF. CDR3 bases: TGTGCCAGCAGCCGCCCCGGGGGGTACGAGCAGTACTTC.

This chain connects TRBV2 to TRBJ2-4; tentative D call: TRBD2 (5 bases). V was shortened by 3 bases and J by 2 bases, with 8 bases between the two germline ends. CDR1 SNHLY and CDR2 FYNNEI come from the germline V gene. This CDR3 spans 14 amino acids. CDR3 in amino acids: CASSERGTKNIQYF. For the CDR3, the DNA is TGTGCCAGCAGTGAGAGAGGGACCAAAAACATTCAGTACTTC.

The chain joins TRBV20-1 to TRBJ2-1, with 11 bases fitting TRBD2. CDR1 DFQATT and CDR2 SNEGSKA come from the germline V gene (reference sequence). Germline trimming cut 4 bases from V and 6 bases from J; bases unmatched to any gene: 11. This CDR3 is 16 amino acids long. CDR3 loop: CSAIGLAGTLGNEQFF. CDR3 in DNA: TGCAGTGCTATAGGACTAGCGGGCACACTAGGCAATGAGCAGTTCTTC.

This chain links TRBV3-1 with TRBJ2-1, with 8 bases identical to TRBD1. This CDR3 region has 14 residues. V was clipped by 1 base and J by 12 bases; unmatched bases: 8. CDR1 is LGHDT and CDR2 is YNNKEL in the germline V gene (reference sequence). Here the CDR3 DNA reads TGTGCCAGCAGCCAAGCTCCTACAGGGGGTTCGCAGTTCTTC. Translating gives CASSQAPTGGSQFF.

About this clonotype: The junction departs from germline at one end; a sequencing error may be responsible. The CDR3 sequence is CASSQDPQHSGNSNEQYF. CDR3 in DNA: TGCGCCAGCAGCCAAGATCCTCAGCATAGCGGGAACTCCAACGAGCAGTACTTC. The chain has TRBV4-1 and TRBJ2-7, with TRBD2 identical over 8 bases. The length of the CDR3 is 18 residues. Germline CDR1 reads MGHRA; CDR2 reads YSYEKL.

This clonotype was detected a few times. This rearrangement joins TRBV4-2 to TRBJ2-1; D is perhaps TRBD2 (6 bases). Trimming shortened V by 2 bases and J by 5 bases, and 13 bases separated the two germline ends. Germline loops: CDR1 LGHNA, CDR2 YNFKEQ. This CDR3 comprises 15 residues. This CDR3 reads CASSQPDQRDNEQFF. DNA for the CDR3: TGTGCCAGCAGCCAACCCGACCAGCGGGACAATGAGCAGTTCTTC.

In this sample, this clonotype turned up a few times. The gene calls are TRBV24-1 and TRBJ2-3; D is unresolved. The CDR3 covers 17 residues. V shed 0 bases and J shed 4 bases, with 16 bases lying between them. Germline assignment: CDR1 KGHDR and CDR2 SFDVKD. CDR3 sequence: CATSDLDGLRSADTQYF. Here the CDR3 DNA reads TGTGCCACCAGTGATTTGGACGGGCTAAGGAGTGCAGATACGCAGTATTTT.

This rearrangement joins TRBV20-1 to TRBJ2-7; 9 bases are a match to TRBD2. Trimming cost V 3 bases and J 0 bases; bases outside gene matches: 6. This CDR3 has 15 residues. Per germline, CDR1 DFQATT and CDR2 SNEGSKA (reference sequence). CDR3 protein: CSASSSGRLSYEQYF. The CDR3 coding sequence is TGCAGTGCTAGCTCAAGCGGGAGGCTCTCCTACGAGCAGTACTTC.

This clonotype was recorded only once. A much larger clone differs from this one at a single base, so this may be a read error. V usage is TRBV5-6 and J usage is TRBJ1-5; D might be TRBD1 (6 bases). Deletions cut 7 bases from V and 4 bases from J, with 15 bases between. From germline, CDR1 is SGHDT and CDR2 YYEEEE. This CDR3 has 14 residues. The CDR3 DNA sequence: TGTGCCAGCTTCCGGATAGGGGGGAATCAGCCCCAGCATTTT. Translating it yields CASFRIGGNQPQHF.

By proportion, this clonotype is medium-sized. The V and J genes are TRBV27 and TRBJ2-7, with D possibly matching TRBD1 (6 bases). Trimming cost V 7 bases and J 3 bases, with 10 bases left between them. CDR3 length: 12 amino acids. The germline V gene has CDR1 MNHEY and CDR2 SMNVEV (reference sequence). CDR3 residues: CASTDSRYEQYF. CDR3 DNA sequence: TGTGCCAGCACGGACAGCCGCTACGAGCAGTACTTC.

This clonotype was found a few times. This chain uses TRBV7-9 with TRBJ2-2; no clear D gene. From germline, CDR1 is SEHNR and CDR2 FQNEAQ (reference sequence). CDR3 length equals 14 residues. V gave up 2 bases and J gave up 1 base, with 5 bases separating them. CDR3 DNA: TGTGCCAGCAGCTTACTCGGGAACACCGGGGAGCTGTTTTTT. Protein product: CASSLLGNTGELFF. The full variable domain, with the rest looked up from reference TRBV7-9 and TRBJ2-2, is DTGVSQNPRHKITKRGQNVTFRCDPISEHNRLYWYRQTLGQGPEFLTYFQNEAQLEKSRLLSDRFSAERPKGSFSTLEIQRTEQGDSAMYLCASSLLGNTGELFFGEGSRLTVL.

This clonotype was seen more than once but under ten times. DNA of the CDR3: TGTGCCAGCAGTTTACTGTCGGGGGGTGAAAAACTGTTTTTT. Its translation: CASSLLSGGEKLFF. The V call is TRBV12-3 or TRBV12-4, the J call TRBJ1-4, with D maybe TRBD1 (5 bases). The length of the CDR3 is 14 residues. V was pared by 2 bases and J by 7 bases, with 11 bases between.

This clonotype was detected a few times. The chain carries TRBV7-8 and TRBJ2-5; 8 positions match TRBD2. The CDR3 length is 15 residues. The V and J ends lost 3 bases and 9 bases, in that order; junction bases with no gene match: 12. Germline values: CDR1 SGHVS, CDR2 FQNEAQ. The CDR3 coding sequence is TGTGCCAGCAGCTTCCCAACGGGACTAGAGGGGGCCCAGTACTTC. It translates to CASSFPTGLEGAQYF.

The chain couples TRBV18 to TRBJ1-1; D is possibly TRBD1 (5 bases). Trimming took 5 bases from V and 7 from J, leaving 14 bases between them. The CDR3 has 13 residues. CDR1 KGHSH and CDR2 LQKENI come from the germline V gene. The CDR3 sequence is CASSREHGGEAFF. For the CDR3, the DNA is TGTGCCAGCTCAAGGGAGCATGGGGGTGAAGCTTTCTTT.

V usage is TRBV10-3 and J usage is TRBJ2-3; 10 bases align to TRBD2. CDR1 is ENHRY, CDR2 SYGVKD, per germline. This CDR3 spans 16 amino acids. J lost 5 bases, V lost 2 bases, and 7 bases had no gene match. The CDR3: CAISELQREGRDTQYF. CDR3 nucleotide sequence: TGTGCCATCAGTGAGCTCCAGCGGGAGGGCCGAGATACGCAGTATTTT.

The CDR3 DNA is TGTGCCAGCAGCCCAACACCGAACACTGAAGCTTTCTTT. Amino acids: CASSPTPNTEAFF. This rearrangement joins TRBV5-5 to TRBJ1-1; D remains unclear. Germline lookup yields CDR1 SGHKS and CDR2 YYEKEE (reference sequence). V was pared by 4 bases and J by 1 base, with 8 bases between. The CDR3 totals 13 residues.

This chain links TRBV6-1 with TRBJ2-5, with D possibly TRBD2 on 6 matching bases. Germline V gives CDR1 MNHNS, CDR2 SASEGT. Trimming left V 3 bases short and J 4 bases short, with 6 bases between. The CDR3 loop spans 12 amino acids. CDR3 amino acids: CASSDGRETQYF. The CDR3 nucleotides read TGTGCCAGCAGTGACGGGAGAGAGACCCAGTACTTC.

This clonotype occurred many times. This chain uses TRBV10-3 with TRBJ2-3; TRBD1 matches at 7 bases. The junction had 6 bases not matched to a gene; V was cut back by 4 bases and J by 2 bases. CDR1 ENHRY and CDR2 SYGVKD come from the germline V gene. This CDR3 is built from 15 residues. This CDR3 reads CAISAGTDVTDTQYF. DNA for the CDR3: TGTGCCATCAGTGCCGGGACAGACGTCACAGATACGCAGTATTTT.

The chain uses TRBV5-4 and TRBJ2-7, with 7 bases identical to TRBD1. CDR3 length: 14 amino acids. The germline CDR1 and CDR2 sequences are SGHNT and YYREEE (reference sequence). The V segment lost 4 bases and the J segment 9 bases; nucleotides outside the gene matches: 13. The CDR3 protein is CASSADRAPRGQYF. The CDR3 region has the DNA TGTGCCAGCAGCGCCGACAGGGCCCCTCGGGGGCAGTACTTC.